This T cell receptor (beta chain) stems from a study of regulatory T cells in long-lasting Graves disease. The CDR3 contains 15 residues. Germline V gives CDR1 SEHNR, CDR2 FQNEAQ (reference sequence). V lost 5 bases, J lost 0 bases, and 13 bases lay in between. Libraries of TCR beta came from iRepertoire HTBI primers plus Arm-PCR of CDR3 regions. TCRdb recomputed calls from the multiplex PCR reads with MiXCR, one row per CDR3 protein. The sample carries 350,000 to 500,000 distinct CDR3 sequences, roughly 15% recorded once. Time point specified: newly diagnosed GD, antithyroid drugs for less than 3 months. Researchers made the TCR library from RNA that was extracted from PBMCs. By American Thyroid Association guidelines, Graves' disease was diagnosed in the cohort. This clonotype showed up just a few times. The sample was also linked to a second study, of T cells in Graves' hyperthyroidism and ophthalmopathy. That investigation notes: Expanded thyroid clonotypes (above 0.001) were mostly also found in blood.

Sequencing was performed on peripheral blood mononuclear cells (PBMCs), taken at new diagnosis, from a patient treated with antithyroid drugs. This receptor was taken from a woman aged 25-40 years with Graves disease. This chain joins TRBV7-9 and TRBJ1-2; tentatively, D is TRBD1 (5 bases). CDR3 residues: CASSPLDRANYGYTF. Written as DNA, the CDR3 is TGTGCCAGCAGCCCCTTAGACAGAGCTAACTATGGCTACACCTTC.